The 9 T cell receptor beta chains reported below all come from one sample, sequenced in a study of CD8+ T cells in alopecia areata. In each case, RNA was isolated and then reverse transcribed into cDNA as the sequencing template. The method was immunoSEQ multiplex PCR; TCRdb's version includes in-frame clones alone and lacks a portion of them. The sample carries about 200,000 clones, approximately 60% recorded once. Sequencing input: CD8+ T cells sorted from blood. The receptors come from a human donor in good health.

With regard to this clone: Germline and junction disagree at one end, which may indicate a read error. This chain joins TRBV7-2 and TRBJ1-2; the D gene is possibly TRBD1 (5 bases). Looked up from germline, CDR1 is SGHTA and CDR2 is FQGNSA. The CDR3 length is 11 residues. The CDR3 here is CASSSIGRDSF. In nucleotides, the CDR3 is TGTGCCAGCAGCTCAATCGGACGGGACTCCTTC.

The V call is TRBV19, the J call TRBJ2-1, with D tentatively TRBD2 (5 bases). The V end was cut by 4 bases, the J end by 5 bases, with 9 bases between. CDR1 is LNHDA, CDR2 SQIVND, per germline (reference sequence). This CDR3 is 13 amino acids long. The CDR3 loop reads CASSNGLNNEQFF. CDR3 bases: TGTGCCAGTAGTAATGGACTTAACAATGAGCAGTTCTTC.

The DNA for the CDR3 is TGCGCCAGCAGCCAAGTAGTAGCGGCAAAAGAGACCCAGTACTTC. Residues: CASSQVVAAKETQYF. The chain employs TRBV4-1 and TRBJ2-5, with D possibly being TRBD2 (6 bases). The CDR3 contains 15 residues. Trimming shortened V by 1 base and J by 3 bases, and 12 bases separated the two germline ends. CDR1 and CDR2 (germline): MGHRA, YSYEKL.

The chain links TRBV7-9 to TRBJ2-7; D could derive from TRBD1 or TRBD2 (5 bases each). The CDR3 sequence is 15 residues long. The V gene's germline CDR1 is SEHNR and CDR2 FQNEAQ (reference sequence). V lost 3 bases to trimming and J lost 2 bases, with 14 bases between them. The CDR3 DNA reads TGTGCCAGCAGCTTGGGACCCTTTGGTCCCTACGAGCAGTACTTC. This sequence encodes CASSLGPFGPYEQYF.

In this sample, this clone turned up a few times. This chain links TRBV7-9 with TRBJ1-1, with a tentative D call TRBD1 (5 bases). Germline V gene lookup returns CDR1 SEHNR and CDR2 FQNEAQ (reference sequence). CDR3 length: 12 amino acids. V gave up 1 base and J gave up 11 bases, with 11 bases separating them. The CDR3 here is CASSLDSREAFF. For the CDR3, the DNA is TGTGCCAGCAGCTTAGATTCCAGGGAGGCTTTCTTT.

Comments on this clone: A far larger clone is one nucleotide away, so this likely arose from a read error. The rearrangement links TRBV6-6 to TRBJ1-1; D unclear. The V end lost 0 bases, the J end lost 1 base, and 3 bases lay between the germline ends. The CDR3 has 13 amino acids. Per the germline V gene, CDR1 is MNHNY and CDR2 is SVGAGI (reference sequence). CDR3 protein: CASSYSENTEAFF. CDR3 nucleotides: TGTGCCAGCAGTTACTCGGAGAACACTGAAGCTTTCTTT.

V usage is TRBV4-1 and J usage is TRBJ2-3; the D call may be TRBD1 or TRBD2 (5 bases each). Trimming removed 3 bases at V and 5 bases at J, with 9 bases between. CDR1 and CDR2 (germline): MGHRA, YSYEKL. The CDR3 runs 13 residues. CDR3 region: CASSQPGQDTQYF. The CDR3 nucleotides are TGCGCCAGCAGCCAGCCGGGGCAAGATACGCAGTATTTT.

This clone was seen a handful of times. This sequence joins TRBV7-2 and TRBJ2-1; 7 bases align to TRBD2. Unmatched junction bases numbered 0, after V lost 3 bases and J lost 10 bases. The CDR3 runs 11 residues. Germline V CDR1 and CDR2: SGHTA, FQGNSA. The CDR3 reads CASSLGGEQFF. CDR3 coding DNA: TGTGCCAGCAGCTTGGGGGGGGAGCAGTTCTTC.

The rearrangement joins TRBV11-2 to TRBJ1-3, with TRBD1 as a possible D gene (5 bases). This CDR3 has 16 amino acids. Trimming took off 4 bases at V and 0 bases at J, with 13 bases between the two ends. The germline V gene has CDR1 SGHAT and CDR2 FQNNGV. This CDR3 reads CASSYSQDFSGNTIYF. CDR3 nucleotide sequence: TGTGCCAGCAGCTACTCACAGGACTTCTCTGGAAACACCATATATTTT.